This T cell receptor (beta chain) was obtained from a study of cytomegalovirus exposure and HLA in healthy donors. Findings and caveats of the study: Most TCR beta V segments were productive about 87% or about 30% of the time in an earlier analysis.

60 Vbeta and 13 Jbeta primers were used in PCR. Per the original data handling: Unique TCR beta chains totaled some 80 million in a later count, with around 10 million of them shared. Sequencing used immunoSEQ multiplex PCR; TCRdb keeps in-frame clones, though not all of them. That table gives V, J and clone size, and the DNA gave D and trimming. The data contain 70,000 to 90,000 clones, 60% to 75% of them singletons. V shed 7 bases, J shed 6 bases, and the junction held 8 bases outside the gene matches. Germline V gene sequence: CDR1 MDHEN, CDR2 SYDVKM. This CDR3 is 15 amino acids long. As for this clone: Its antigen is not identified.

The clonotype was recovered from a man aged 40-55 years in good health and CMV-seropositive. The V call is TRBV28, the J call TRBJ1-5; TRBD1 agrees at 11 bases. Specimen: PBMCs. CDR3 residues: CASKSRDRGAQPQHF. The CDR3 nucleotides read TGTGCCAGCAAGTCCCGGGACAGGGGGGCTCAGCCCCAGCATTTT.